A selection of T cell receptor beta chains follows, all from one sample in a study of OX40 agonist ivuxolimab in advanced cancers. The assay was immunoSEQ multiplex PCR, and TCRdb's table has in-frame clones only and misses some. The sample has some 22,000 clones, about 80% seen once. This material consisted of CD4+ or CD8+ T cells sorted from blood, taken in a trial of the OX40 agonist ivuxolimab. All receptors come from an adult with an advanced solid tumor such as melanoma, head and neck, liver or kidney cancer. Both conserved end residues are part of each CDR3. A D gene is named only where the DNA matches it firmly. Expanded clones are given a class, and other clones once, few, many or no size at all.

CDR3nt: TGCGCCAGCAGCTTGGATCGGGTAACGGTTAAAGAGACCCAGTACTTC
CDR3aa: CASSLDRVTVKETQYF
abundance: once
d_gene: -
v_gene: TRBV5-1
j_gene: TRBJ2-5

CDR3nt: TGTGCCAGCAGTTACCATTCAGGGAAGGGAAACACCATATATTTT
CDR3aa: CASSYHSGKGNTIYF
abundance: -
d_gene: -
v_gene: TRBV6-5
j_gene: TRBJ1-3

CDR3nt: TGTGCCAGCAGCTTAGCGGGGACAGTGAAAAACATTCAGTACTTC
CDR3aa: CASSLAGTVKNIQYF
abundance: -
d_gene: TRBD1
v_gene: TRBV7-9
j_gene: TRBJ2-4

CDR3nt: TGCGCCAGCAGTGAGTCGTGGGCGCGGACTAACTATGGCTACACCTTC
CDR3aa: CASSESWARTNYGYTF
abundance: -
d_gene: -
v_gene: TRBV10-2
j_gene: TRBJ1-2

CDR3nt: TGCGCCAGCAGCTTGGTAAGGGGCGGGAACACTGAAGCTTTCTTT
CDR3aa: CASSLVRGGNTEAFF
abundance: -
d_gene: -
v_gene: TRBV5-1
j_gene: TRBJ1-1

CDR3nt: TGTGCCAGCAGGCCCCGTGGCGGGGAGCTGTTTTTT
CDR3aa: CASRPRGGELFF
abundance: -
d_gene: -
v_gene: TRBV27
j_gene: TRBJ2-2

CDR3nt: TGTGCCAGCAGCTGGGCGGGCGGCTCCTACGAGCAGTACTTC
CDR3aa: CASSWAGGSYEQYF
abundance: -
d_gene: -
v_gene: TRBV5-4
j_gene: TRBJ2-7

CDR3nt: TGCACCAGCAGCATTGTTGTGCGAAAGACCTATGGCTACACCTTC
CDR3aa: CTSSIVVRKTYGYTF
abundance: -
d_gene: -
v_gene: TRBV1
j_gene: TRBJ1-2

CDR3nt: TGTGCCATCAGTGAGTCGGCTCTAGCGCTACGCTACGAGCAGTACTTC
CDR3aa: CAISESALALRYEQYF
abundance: -
d_gene: -
v_gene: TRBV10-3
j_gene: TRBJ2-7

CDR3nt: TGTGCCAGCAGCTCCTCATGGGCGGCGGCCAACGTCCTGACTTTC
CDR3aa: CASSSSWAAANVLTF
abundance: -
d_gene: -
v_gene: TRBV5-6
j_gene: TRBJ2-6

CDR3nt: TGTGCTAGTGGTCCTACCCGGGACTACCTTAAGGGTAGTGAGCAGTTCTTC
CDR3aa: CASGPTRDYLKGSEQFF
abundance: -
d_gene: TRBD2
v_gene: TRBV12-5
j_gene: TRBJ2-1

CDR3nt: TGTGCCAGCAGTTTGAGCCTAGGGGGAAATGAGCAGTTCTTC
CDR3aa: CASSLSLGGNEQFF
abundance: -
d_gene: -
v_gene: TRBV28
j_gene: TRBJ2-1

CDR3nt: TGCGCCAGCAGCTTAAGCGGAGGGTACAATGAGCAGTTCTTC
CDR3aa: CASSLSGGYNEQFF
abundance: few
d_gene: -
v_gene: TRBV5-1
j_gene: TRBJ2-1

CDR3nt: TGTGCCAGCAGTACCGGGACAGGGGGCATCGATGAGCAGTTCTTC
CDR3aa: CASSTGTGGIDEQFF
abundance: -
d_gene: TRBD1
v_gene: TRBV6-5
j_gene: TRBJ2-1

CDR3nt: TGCGCCAGCAATAACGGGACAGGGGCGGGAAGGAACAATGAGCAGTTCTTC
CDR3aa: CASNNGTGAGRNNEQFF
abundance: -
d_gene: TRBD1
v_gene: TRBV10-1
j_gene: TRBJ2-1

CDR3nt: TGTGCCAGCAGTTACTCGGTAGCCTACGAGCAGTACTTC
CDR3aa: CASSYSVAYEQYF
abundance: once
d_gene: -
v_gene: TRBV6-6
j_gene: TRBJ2-7

CDR3nt: TGTGCCAGCAGCTCAACCACCACGGGGGGACGTGGCTACACCTTC
CDR3aa: CASSSTTTGGRGYTF
abundance: -
d_gene: -
v_gene: TRBV7-8
j_gene: TRBJ1-2

CDR3nt: TGTGCCAGCTCGACGGACCGGAACACTGAAGCTTTCTTT
CDR3aa: CASSTDRNTEAFF
abundance: -
d_gene: -
v_gene: TRBV18
j_gene: TRBJ1-1

CDR3nt: TGTGCCAGCAGGGGCTCTGGTGGCTACACCTTC
CDR3aa: CASRGSGGYTF
abundance: -
d_gene: -
v_gene: TRBV27
j_gene: TRBJ1-2

CDR3nt: TGTGCCAGCAGCTTAGGGTCGCGGGAGACGTCCTACGAGCAGTACTTC
CDR3aa: CASSLGSRETSYEQYF
abundance: -
d_gene: TRBD2
v_gene: TRBV11-2
j_gene: TRBJ2-7

CDR3nt: TGTGCCAGCACCGGGAGGGCCTCCTACGAGCAGTACTTC
CDR3aa: CASTGRASYEQYF
abundance: -
d_gene: TRBD2
v_gene: TRBV2
j_gene: TRBJ2-7

CDR3nt: TGTGCCAGCAGCTTGGGGACCCCTGGGAATGAGCAGTTCTTC
CDR3aa: CASSLGTPGNEQFF
abundance: -
d_gene: -
v_gene: TRBV5-6
j_gene: TRBJ2-1

CDR3nt: TGTGCCAGCAGCTTCCCAGGATGGACTGAAGCTTTCTTT
CDR3aa: CASSFPGWTEAFF
abundance: -
d_gene: -
v_gene: TRBV7-9
j_gene: TRBJ1-1

CDR3nt: TGTGCCAGCAGTGACGCAGGGGTTGAGACCCAGTACTTC
CDR3aa: CASSDAGVETQYF
abundance: -
d_gene: -
v_gene: TRBV6-1
j_gene: TRBJ2-5

CDR3nt: TGTGCCACCAGCAGAGAGCTAGCGGACACCGGGGAGCTGTTTTTT
CDR3aa: CATSRELADTGELFF
abundance: -
d_gene: TRBD2
v_gene: TRBV15
j_gene: TRBJ2-2

CDR3nt: TGTGCCTGGAGTGTACAAAGCAATCAGCCCCAGCATTTT
CDR3aa: CAWSVQSNQPQHF
abundance: few
d_gene: -
v_gene: TRBV30
j_gene: TRBJ1-5

CDR3nt: TGTGCCAGCAGTGCCCTTTTCCAGGGGATAGGGTCCGGGGAGCTGTTTTTT
CDR3aa: CASSALFQGIGSGELFF
abundance: -
d_gene: -
v_gene: TRBV2
j_gene: TRBJ2-2

CDR3nt: TGTGCCAGCAGCCCAGGACTAGCGGGGCAGTTCTTC
CDR3aa: CASSPGLAGQFF
abundance: -
d_gene: TRBD2
v_gene: TRBV7-9
j_gene: TRBJ2-1

CDR3nt: TGTGCCAGCAGCCTAGGGGGACCTGGGCTATACGAGCAGTACTTC
CDR3aa: CASSLGGPGLYEQYF
abundance: -
d_gene: -
v_gene: TRBV7-8
j_gene: TRBJ2-7

CDR3nt: TGTGCCAGCCGACGCGGAGGGACAGGGGACTACTACGAGCAGTACTTC
CDR3aa: CASRRGGTGDYYEQYF
abundance: -
d_gene: TRBD1
v_gene: TRBV2
j_gene: TRBJ2-7

CDR3nt: TGTGCCAGCAGCTGGGTCCCAGGCGATGAGCAGTTCTTC
CDR3aa: CASSWVPGDEQFF
abundance: -
d_gene: -
v_gene: TRBV7-6
j_gene: TRBJ2-1

CDR3nt: TGTGCCAGCGGGGGACAATCCGGGACAGGAAAAGACGAGCAGTACTTC
CDR3aa: CASGGQSGTGKDEQYF
abundance: -
d_gene: TRBD1
v_gene: TRBV2
j_gene: TRBJ2-7

CDR3nt: TGTGCCAGCAGCTTAGACGGGGGCACCGGGGAGCTGTTTTTT
CDR3aa: CASSLDGGTGELFF
abundance: -
d_gene: -
v_gene: TRBV7-2
j_gene: TRBJ2-2

CDR3nt: TGTGCCAGCAGCCCGTTAGCGGGAGCGACCACCGGGGAGCTGTTTTTT
CDR3aa: CASSPLAGATTGELFF
abundance: -
d_gene: TRBD2
v_gene: TRBV9
j_gene: TRBJ2-2

CDR3nt: TGTGCCAGCAGGGTAGACGCCGGTGCAGATACGCAGTATTTT
CDR3aa: CASRVDAGADTQYF
abundance: once
d_gene: -
v_gene: TRBV2
j_gene: TRBJ2-3

CDR3nt: TGTGCCAGCAGCTTTGTGGGACCTGGAAACACCATATATTTT
CDR3aa: CASSFVGPGNTIYF
abundance: -
d_gene: -
v_gene: TRBV7-8
j_gene: TRBJ1-3

CDR3nt: TGTGCCAGCAGCCTTCGGACAGGACTGCTTGACTATGGCTACACCTTC
CDR3aa: CASSLRTGLLDYGYTF
abundance: -
d_gene: TRBD1
v_gene: TRBV5-6
j_gene: TRBJ1-2

CDR3nt: TGTGCCAGCAGCTTAGGGACGGTGAACACCGGGGAGCTGTTTTTT
CDR3aa: CASSLGTVNTGELFF
abundance: -
d_gene: -
v_gene: TRBV7-2
j_gene: TRBJ2-2

CDR3nt: TGTGCCTGGACCACCCAACCGGGGTTCTACAATGAGCAGTTCTTC
CDR3aa: CAWTTQPGFYNEQFF
abundance: -
d_gene: -
v_gene: TRBV30
j_gene: TRBJ2-1

CDR3nt: TGTGCCAGTAGTATAGCAGGGGGGCGATTTAGCAATCAGCCCCAGCATTTT
CDR3aa: CASSIAGGRFSNQPQHF
abundance: -
d_gene: TRBD1
v_gene: TRBV19
j_gene: TRBJ1-5

CDR3nt: TGTGCCAGCAGCGGGGACAGGAAAAACATTCAGTACTTC
CDR3aa: CASSGDRKNIQYF
abundance: -
d_gene: TRBD1
v_gene: TRBV5-4
j_gene: TRBJ2-4

CDR3nt: TGTGCCAGCAGACGAAACCGGGACCCAGGGGTCTACGAGCAGTACTTC
CDR3aa: CASRRNRDPGVYEQYF
abundance: -
d_gene: -
v_gene: TRBV27
j_gene: TRBJ2-7

CDR3nt: TGTGCCAGCGGGGCGGGAGGGTGGAATGAGCAGTTCTTC
CDR3aa: CASGAGGWNEQFF
abundance: -
d_gene: TRBD2
v_gene: TRBV7-6
j_gene: TRBJ2-1

CDR3nt: TGTGCCAGCGGCTGGGGCGGAGGCTACGAGCAGTACTTC
CDR3aa: CASGWGGGYEQYF
abundance: -
d_gene: -
v_gene: TRBV27
j_gene: TRBJ2-7

CDR3nt: TGTGCCAGCAGCTTAGGCCTTGCGGGGGGCCAAGAGACCCAGTACTTC
CDR3aa: CASSLGLAGGQETQYF
abundance: few
d_gene: TRBD2
v_gene: TRBV13
j_gene: TRBJ2-5

CDR3nt: TGCGCCAGCAGCCAAGTTCTCAATGAGCAGTTCTTC
CDR3aa: CASSQVLNEQFF
abundance: few
d_gene: -
v_gene: TRBV5-1
j_gene: TRBJ2-1

CDR3nt: TGTGCCAGCAGCCCCCTCCTGGACAGAATCACAGATACGCAGTATTTT
CDR3aa: CASSPLLDRITDTQYF
abundance: -
d_gene: -
v_gene: TRBV9
j_gene: TRBJ2-3

CDR3nt: TGCGCCAGCAGTAACCCGGGACAGGGGGTTGAGACCCAGTACTTC
CDR3aa: CASSNPGQGVETQYF
abundance: -
d_gene: TRBD1
v_gene: TRBV10-2
j_gene: TRBJ2-5

CDR3nt: TGTGCCAGCAGAATGGGACAGCGGATAACCACAGATACGCAGTATTTT
CDR3aa: CASRMGQRITTDTQYF
abundance: -
d_gene: TRBD1
v_gene: TRBV2
j_gene: TRBJ2-3

CDR3nt: TGTGCCAGCACCCCACTAGTCCGTGCAGATACGCAGTATTTT
CDR3aa: CASTPLVRADTQYF
abundance: few
d_gene: -
v_gene: TRBV7-6
j_gene: TRBJ2-3

CDR3nt: TGTGCCAGCAGCCAAGATGTCGTCCGCACTAGCCCGTTAAAACACAATGAGCAGTTCTTC
CDR3aa: CASSQDVVRTSPLKHNEQFF
abundance: -
d_gene: -
v_gene: TRBV4-2
j_gene: TRBJ2-1

CDR3nt: TGTGCCTGGGGGACTAGCGTCACAGATACGCAGTATTTT
CDR3aa: CAWGTSVTDTQYF
abundance: once
d_gene: TRBD2
v_gene: TRBV30
j_gene: TRBJ2-3

CDR3nt: TGTGCCACCAGCAGTTTCCGGGAAGGAGAGACCCAGTACTTC
CDR3aa: CATSSFREGETQYF
abundance: -
d_gene: -
v_gene: TRBV15
j_gene: TRBJ2-5